The 19 T cell receptor beta chains below all came from one sample that was sequenced in a study of T cell repertoires in cytomegalovirus infection. A single record per CDR3 protein comes from TCRdb applying MiXCR to the reads. The sample has 650,000 to 900,000 distinct CDR3 sequences, 25% to 35% seen once. The antigens these receptors bind are not known. The material was cultured CD8+ T cells from PBMCs, obtained from culture after CMV antigen stimulation. Source of these receptors: a human donor in good health (CMV status not recorded). Some clones in this sample may be carry-over from other donors' samples.

This rearrangement joins TRBV10-3 to TRBJ1-2, with 7 bases aligning to TRBD1. Trimming took 3 bases from V and 7 from J; bases not matched to a gene: 5. CDR1 is ENHRY, CDR2 SYGVKD, per germline. The CDR3 has 13 amino acids. CDR3 loop: CAISDGTAVGYTF. For the CDR3, the DNA is TGTGCCATCAGTGATGGGACAGCTGTTGGCTACACCTTC.

This clonotype was seen many times. This rearrangement joins TRBV7-8 to TRBJ1-2; no reliable D call. The CDR3 consists of 13 residues. Germline CDR1 SGHVS, CDR2 FQNEAQ. Trimming left V 7 bases short and J 4 bases short, with 13 bases between. The CDR3 reads CASTRLGSYGYTF. CDR3 in DNA: TGTGCCAGCACTCGTTTGGGTTCCTATGGCTACACCTTC.

The rearrangement uses TRBV7-8 and TRBJ1-5; 7 bases are shared with TRBD1. Trimming at V came to 5 bases and at J to 0 bases, leaving 22 bases not matched to a gene. CDR1 and CDR2 (germline): SGHVS, FQNEAQ. The CDR3 contains 21 residues. The CDR3 sequence is CASSPRWARGTARNSNQPQHF. Here the CDR3 DNA reads TGTGCCAGCAGCCCCCGGTGGGCCCGAGGGACAGCCAGAAATAGCAATCAGCCCCAGCATTTT.

The rearrangement uses TRBV27 and TRBJ1-5; 7 bases are a match to TRBD1. The V gene end was trimmed by 1 base and the J gene end by 5 bases; junction bases not matched to a gene: 2. The germline V gene has CDR1 MNHEY and CDR2 SMNVEV (reference sequence). The CDR3 length is 14 residues. CDR3 region: CASSLYTGDQPQHF. The DNA of the CDR3 is TGTGCCAGCAGTTTATATACAGGGGATCAGCCCCAGCATTTT.

Points on this clonotype: Being one base from a much bigger clone, this may be a read error. This rearrangement joins TRBV7-8 to TRBJ2-1, with 7 positions matching TRBD2. The J segment lost 6 bases and the V segment lost 8 bases, leaving 10 bases of the junction unmatched. The CDR3 covers 14 residues. CDR1 SGHVS and CDR2 FQNEAQ come from the germline V gene. The CDR3 here is CASCQRGGRNEQFF. The CDR3 region has the DNA TGTGCCAGCTGCCAGCGGGGCGGCCGCAATGAGCAGTTCTTC.

This clonotype showed up just a few times. One end of the junction does not line up with germline, which may come from a read error. The chain is built from TRBV7-6 and TRBJ1-1; D is ambiguous. CDR1 is SGHVS and CDR2 is FNYEAQ in the germline V gene. The CDR3 runs 14 residues. CDR3 DNA: TGTGCCAGCAGCTTAGGGGCCTGGAACCCTGAAGCTTTCTTT. It is translated as CASSLGAWNPEAFF.

This clonotype was picked up a small number of times. The rearrangement links TRBV19 to TRBJ2-7, with D possibly TRBD1 on 5 matching bases. Germline V gene sequence: CDR1 LNHDA, CDR2 SQIVND (reference sequence). V lost 1 base to trimming and J lost 2 bases, with 9 bases between them. This CDR3 contains 14 residues. The CDR3 spells CASSIGGIAYEQYF. In DNA form, the CDR3 reads TGTGCCAGTAGTATAGGGGGCATTGCCTACGAGCAGTACTTC.

The chain couples TRBV7-6 to TRBJ2-5; maybe TRBD1 (7 bases). The germline V gene has CDR1 SGHVS and CDR2 FNYEAQ. This CDR3 is 14 amino acids long. Trimming took off 7 bases at V and 2 bases at J, with 14 bases between the two ends. Here the CDR3 reads CASIAGGPQETQYF. The CDR3 DNA follows: TGTGCCAGCATCGCAGGGGGGCCTCAAGAGACCCAGTACTTC.

V and J are TRBV12-3 or TRBV12-4 and TRBJ2-5; D may be TRBD2 (5 bases). The CDR3 sequence is 12 residues long. V shed 8 bases and J shed 4 bases, with 11 bases lying between them. The CDR3 nucleotides are TGTGCCAGCGGCCGGGATGTAGAGACCCAGTACTTC. Translation gives CASGRDVETQYF.

This clonotype was seen ten or more times. V gene TRBV7-2 combines with J gene TRBJ2-3; 8 positions agree with TRBD1. CDR1 and CDR2 (germline): SGHTA, FQGNSA. The CDR3 covers 17 residues. The V gene end was trimmed by 0 bases and the J gene end by 1 base; junction bases not matched to a gene: 6. The CDR3, as DNA: TGTGCCAGCAGCTTAGCACGGACAGGGTTGGGCACAGATACGCAGTATTTT. This sequence encodes CASSLARTGLGTDTQYF.

This clonotype showed up just a few times. The gene calls are TRBV11-3 and TRBJ2-5; D may be TRBD1 (6 bases). The germline V gene encodes CDR1 SGHNT and CDR2 YENEEA. CDR3 size: 15 residues. Trimming shortened V by 5 bases and J by 5 bases, and 18 bases separated the two germline ends. The CDR3 reads CASSRAPGAGETQYF. The CDR3 region has the DNA TGTGCCAGCAGCCGGGCCCCAGGGGCCGGGGAGACCCAGTACTTC. Supplemented by reference TRBV11-3 and TRBJ2-5, the full variable domain reads EAGVVQSPRYKIIEKKQPVAFWCNPISGHNTLYWYLQNLGQGPELLIRYENEEAVDDSQLPKDRFSAERLKGVDSTLKIQPAELGDSAVYLCASSRAPGAGETQYFGPGTRLLVL.

In this sample, this clonotype turned up a few times. This chain connects TRBV11-2 to TRBJ2-2; 7 nucleotides line up with TRBD1. This CDR3 spans 16 amino acids. Germline CDR1 is SGHAT and CDR2 is FQNNGV. V shed 3 bases and J 0 bases; nucleotides not matched to a gene: 4. The CDR3 bases are TGTGCCAGCAGCTTTACAGGGGTTACGAACACCGGGGAGCTGTTTTTT. Residues: CASSFTGVTNTGELFF.

The V gene is TRBV6-8, the J gene TRBJ2-1; 8 bases are shared with TRBD1. In germline, CDR1 is MNHGY, CDR2 SAAAGT. The CDR3 length is 14 residues. V lost 4 bases and J lost 8; bases outside the gene matches: 7. For the CDR3, the DNA is TGTGCCAGCAGTTCTCAGGGGGCTAATGATGAGCAGTTCTTC. Amino acids: CASSSQGANDEQFF.

This clonotype was observed a few times. The chain is built from TRBV7-8 and TRBJ2-3; perhaps TRBD1 as D (5 bases). The CDR3 consists of 15 residues. V was cut by 5 bases and J by 0 bases, with 12 bases left in between. CDR1 is SGHVS, CDR2 FQNEAQ, per germline. Written as DNA, the CDR3 is TGTGCCAGCAGCGGCGTACAGGATAGCACAGATACGCAGTATTTT. Its protein is CASSGVQDSTDTQYF. Full variable domain (missing parts from reference TRBV7-8 and TRBJ2-3): GAGVSQSPRYKVAKRGQDVALRCDPISGHVSLFWYQQALGQGPEFLTYFQNEAQLDKSGLPSDRFFAERPEGSVSTLKIQRTQQEDSAVYLCASSGVQDSTDTQYFGPGTRLTVL.

This clonotype was seen repeatedly, ten times or more. The chain combines TRBV7-2 with TRBJ2-1; D is undetermined. The V gene's germline CDR1 is SGHTA and CDR2 FQGNSA. Between the trimmed V and J ends, which lost 5 bases and 7 bases, there was a span of 9 bases. The CDR3 length is 12 residues. In nucleotides, the CDR3 is TGTGCCAGCAGCGCAGACGGGAATGAGCAGTTCTTC. Translated, it gives CASSADGNEQFF. The entire variable domain, with the rest obtained from reference TRBV7-2 and TRBJ2-1, is as follows: GAGVSQSPSNKVTEKGKDVELRCDPISGHTALYWYRQSLGQGLEFLIYFQGNSAPDKSGLPSDRFSAERTGGSVSTLTIQRTQQEDSAVYLCASSADGNEQFFGPGTRLTVL.

This clonotype occurred many times. V and J are TRBV7-9 and TRBJ2-7; D unclear. The V gene's germline CDR1 is SEHNR and CDR2 FQNEAQ (reference sequence). CDR3 size: 13 residues. Between the trimmed V and J ends, which lost 5 bases and 1 base, there was a span of 9 bases. CDR3 residues: CASSLDLSYEQYF. CDR3 nucleotide sequence: TGTGCCAGCAGCCTCGACCTATCCTACGAGCAGTACTTC. The whole variable domain, remainder taken from reference TRBV7-9 and TRBJ2-7, is DTGVSQNPRHKITKRGQNVTFRCDPISEHNRLYWYRQTLGQGPEFLTYFQNEAQLEKSRLLSDRFSAERPKGSFSTLEIQRTEQGDSAMYLCASSLDLSYEQYFGPGTRLTVT.

The chain is built from TRBV6-5 and TRBJ2-6, with D unclear. V was shortened by 8 bases and J by 4 bases, with 3 bases between the two germline ends. From germline, CDR1 is MNHEY and CDR2 SVGAGI. The CDR3 covers 11 residues. CDR3 nucleotide sequence: TGTGCCAGCTTCGGGGCCAACGTCCTGACTTTC. The encoded protein is CASFGANVLTF.

Only a few counts were recorded for this clonotype. The chain couples TRBV7-9 to TRBJ2-1, with D possibly matching TRBD1 (5 bases). The CDR3 sequence is 14 residues long. With 10 bases removed from V and 5 bases from J, the gap between germline ends came to 18 bases. Germline values: CDR1 SEHNR, CDR2 FQNEAQ (reference sequence). CDR3 protein: CATGRRQRDNEQFF. CDR3 in DNA: TGTGCCACTGGCCGGAGACAGCGAGACAATGAGCAGTTCTTC.

CDR3 amino acids: CASSESGQLSTDTQYF. CDR3 in DNA: TGCGCCAGCAGTGAGTCCGGACAGTTAAGCACAGATACGCAGTATTTT. The chain combines TRBV10-2 with TRBJ2-3; D may be TRBD1 (6 bases). Germline CDR1 reads WSHSY; CDR2 reads SAAADI. The CDR3 length is 16 residues. The V end lost 0 bases, the J end lost 0 bases, and 10 bases lay between the germline ends.